In terms of frequency, the clone carrying this T cell receptor beta chain is medium-sized (0.01 to 0.1%). Its specificity is unknown. TRB rearrangements were amplified by touch-down multiplex PCR with mixed TRB-A/B primers. TCRdb processed the multiplex PCR reads again and assigns one entry to each CDR3 protein, with no DNA. This table lists over 4,000 distinct CDR3 sequences. The data stem from a study of T cell clusters in autoimmune cytopenias. Whole-study results and caveats: TRB repertoire shifts in secondary cytopenia and chronic lymphocytic leukemia mostly reflected lymphoma, not autoimmunity. The cluster-lack signature was not seen for secondary cytopenia versus chronic lymphocytic leukemia. Active autoimmune hepatitis patients had about 3.3-fold fewer exclusive TRB clusters than healthy donors.

The germline V gene encodes CDR1 SGHAT and CDR2 FQDESV (reference sequence). This CDR3 contains 16 residues. Each sample's input was 200 to 250 ng genomic DNA, 38,000 or so genome equivalents. The rearrangement joins TRBV11-1 to TRBJ2-3; TCRdb names TRBD2, which stays unverified in the absence of DNA. The sequence came from a human donor with an autoimmune cytopenia or autoimmune hepatitis (not recorded which). The sequenced sample consisted of peripheral blood. CDR3 loop: CASSFGGSGGLDTQYF.